These T cell receptor beta chains were read from a single sample in a study of blood T cell repertoires in COVID-19. Profiled with immunoSEQ multiplex PCR; TCRdb holds only in-frame clones, not every one. This table has 210,000 or so clones, around nine tenths appearing once. The sequenced material came from peripheral blood. These receptors all stem from an older woman with acute or convalescent COVID-19. Each CDR3 is given with its conserved first and last residue. A D gene is named only where the DNA matches it firmly. Not all rows give a size; the values are once, few, many and, for expanded clones, a class.

V	D	J	size	length	DNA	CDR3
TRBV10-3	TRBD1	TRBJ1-6	NA	16	TGTGCCATCAGTGGTGGGCAGGGGGCATTGAATTCACCCCTCCACTTT	CAISGGQGALNSPLHF
TRBV28	NA	TRBJ1-1	NA	12	TGTGCCAGCAGGACGGGGAACACTGAAGCTTTCTTT	CASRTGNTEAFF
TRBV6-2/TRBV6-3	NA	TRBJ1-5	NA	12	TGTGCCAGCAGTTCACTCCCGCAGCCCCAGCATTTT	CASSSLPQPQHF
TRBV27	NA	TRBJ1-1	once	13	TGTGCCAGCAGAGCTGGACAGACGGCTGAAGCTTTCTTT	CASRAGQTAEAFF
TRBV7-3	NA	TRBJ2-2	NA	16	TGTGCCAGCAGCTCTGTCGGGGGGCCGAACACCGGGGAGCTGTTTTTT	CASSSVGGPNTGELFF
TRBV12-3/TRBV12-4	NA	TRBJ1-1	NA	12	TGTGCCAGCAGTTTATCGACAGTCAAAGCTTTCTTT	CASSLSTVKAFF
TRBV25-1	TRBD1	TRBJ1-4	NA	13	TGTGCCAGCACCGGACAGGGAAGTGAAAAACTGTTTTTT	CASTGQGSEKLFF
TRBV18	NA	TRBJ1-3	once	13	TGTGCCAGCTCACGAGGGATGGGAAACACCATATATTTT	CASSRGMGNTIYF
TRBV7-9	TRBD1	TRBJ2-7	NA	12	TGTGCCAGCAGCTCCGGACAGGGAGAACAGTACTTC	CASSSGQGEQYF
TRBV7-2	TRBD2	TRBJ2-7	NA	14	TGTGCCAGCATAGGAGCGGGGCCCAACTACGAGCAGTACTTC	CASIGAGPNYEQYF
TRBV6-5	TRBD1	TRBJ2-7	NA	12	TGTGCCAGCGGTACAGGGGCGCACGAGCAGTACTTC	CASGTGAHEQYF
TRBV6-5	TRBD1	TRBJ1-1	NA	16	TGTGCCAGCAGTTCCTTTGGACAGGGCTTGAACACTGAAGCTTTCTTT	CASSSFGQGLNTEAFF
TRBV6-5	TRBD1	TRBJ2-7	once	13	TGTGCCATCCGACAGGGGTCCTTCTACGAGCAGTACTTC	CAIRQGSFYEQYF
TRBV28	TRBD1	TRBJ1-5	NA	16	TGTGCCAGCAGCCCCCGCGGACAGGGAAGCAATCAGCCCCAGCATTTT	CASSPRGQGSNQPQHF
TRBV6-5	TRBD1	TRBJ1-2	NA	13	TGTGCCAGCAGTTACCGGACAGGCCGGGGCTACACCTTC	CASSYRTGRGYTF
TRBV5-1	TRBD2	TRBJ2-1	NA	14	TGCGCCAGCAGCCAGACTAGCGGGACCAATGAGCAGTTCTTC	CASSQTSGTNEQFF
TRBV30	NA	TRBJ1-1	NA	14	TGTGCCTGGGGAACCGCAGGGATGAACACTGAAGCTTTCTTT	CAWGTAGMNTEAFF
TRBV7-9	NA	TRBJ1-1	once	15	TGTGCCAGCAGCTTAGCAAACAGGTATTTCGCTGAAGCTTTCTTT	CASSLANRYFAEAFF
TRBV2	NA	TRBJ1-3	NA	11	TGTGCCAGCAGTCCCCTAAACACCATATATTTT	CASSPLNTIYF
TRBV6-5	TRBD2	TRBJ2-1	NA	15	TGTGCCAGCAGCCAACTAGCGGGGGTGTACAATGAGCAGTTCTTC	CASSQLAGVYNEQFF
TRBV4-2	NA	TRBJ1-5	NA	12	TGTGCCAGCAGCCAAGGGAGGCAGCCCCAGCATTTT	CASSQGRQPQHF
TRBV18	NA	TRBJ1-6	few	18	TGTGCCAGCTCACCAAAGGGGCCGTTAGATGGCTATAATTCACCCCTCCACTTT	CASSPKGPLDGYNSPLHF
TRBV3-1/TRBV3-2	NA	TRBJ2-7	NA	17	TGTGCCAGCAGCCCTAGAGAAGGGGCTAGCGAATTCTACGAGCAGTACTTC	CASSPREGASEFYEQYF
TRBV11-3	TRBD2	TRBJ2-1	NA	11	TGTGCCAGCAGGGGGGGGAATGAGCAGTTCTTC	CASRGGNEQFF
TRBV19	NA	TRBJ2-1	NA	13	TGTGCCAGTAGTATTTTAGCGTTAAATGAGCAGTTCTTC	CASSILALNEQFF
TRBV10-3	TRBD1	TRBJ2-5	NA	15	TGTGCCATCAGTGATTCGTCAGGGGGCGGGGAGACCCAGTACTTC	CAISDSSGGGETQYF
TRBV6-1	NA	TRBJ1-6	once	15	TGTGCCAGCAGTGAAGTGGGCACTTTTAATTCACCCCTCCACTTT	CASSEVGTFNSPLHF
TRBV7-2	TRBD1	TRBJ1-1	once	18	TGTGCCAGCAGCTCCAGACCGGGACAGGGGGCGGGGAACACTGAAGCTTTCTTT	CASSSRPGQGAGNTEAFF
TRBV28	NA	TRBJ1-2	NA	15	TGTGCCAGCGCGCTTCGGCAGACAACTAACTATGGCTACACCTTC	CASALRQTTNYGYTF
TRBV19	TRBD1	TRBJ1-5	NA	17	TGTGCCAGTAGTATCCCCGGGGGACAGGCTAGCAATCAGCCCCAGCATTTT	CASSIPGGQASNQPQHF
TRBV2	TRBD1	TRBJ1-2	NA	15	TGTGCCAGCAGTACTGGGACAGATATTAACTATGGCTACACCTTC	CASSTGTDINYGYTF
TRBV7-2	TRBD2	TRBJ2-7	NA	15	TGTGCCAGCAGCCCCAGCGGGGGGCGCTCCTACGAGCAGTACTTC	CASSPSGGRSYEQYF
TRBV11-3	TRBD1	TRBJ2-7	NA	17	TGTGCCAGCAGCCAAACGCGCGGACAGGGTGTTCAGGACGAGCAGTACTTC	CASSQTRGQGVQDEQYF
TRBV27	TRBD2	TRBJ2-7	NA	16	TGTGCCAGCAGTTTCGTACTCCGGGCGGGGGGGCACGAGCAGTACTTC	CASSFVLRAGGHEQYF
TRBV12-3/TRBV12-4	NA	TRBJ2-1	NA	11	TGTGCCAGCAGTTATCGAGGGGAGCAGTTCTTC	CASSYRGEQFF
TRBV4-3	NA	TRBJ2-5	NA	16	TGCGCCAGCAGCCAAGATAGGCAGGGTTTGCAAGAGACCCAGTACTTC	CASSQDRQGLQETQYF
TRBV29-1	TRBD1	TRBJ1-2	NA	18	TGCAGCGTTGAAGTACGGGGCGGGACAGGGCGTAACGACTATGGCTACACCTTC	CSVEVRGGTGRNDYGYTF
TRBV7-9	TRBD1	TRBJ2-2	NA	17	TGTGCCAGCAGTTACGGGACAGGGGGTGAGGACACCGGGGAGCTGTTTTTT	CASSYGTGGEDTGELFF
TRBV7-2	NA	TRBJ2-6	NA	16	TGTGCCAGCAGCTTAGTTTACACCGCTGGGGCCAACGTCCTGACTTTC	CASSLVYTAGANVLTF
TRBV18	NA	TRBJ2-1	NA	16	TGTGCCAGCTCACCAGCCTTCCAGGGACAATACAATGAGCAGTTCTTC	CASSPAFQGQYNEQFF
TRBV7-9	NA	TRBJ2-2	NA	15	TGTGCCAGCAGCTCCGGGAACGGCGGCTCCGGGGAGCTGTTTTTT	CASSSGNGGSGELFF
TRBV6-2/TRBV6-3	NA	TRBJ2-1	once	13	TGTGCCAGCAGTTACCCTAACGACAATGAGCAGTTCTTC	CASSYPNDNEQFF
TRBV2	TRBD1	TRBJ1-2	NA	15	TGTGCCAGCAGTGAATCTGGACAGGTTAACTATGGCTACACCTTC	CASSESGQVNYGYTF
TRBV4-3	TRBD1	TRBJ1-2	NA	19	TGCGCCAGCAGCCAAGCCCGACCGGGACAGGGCGCCCTCAGTGTGGGCTACACCTTC	CASSQARPGQGALSVGYTF
TRBV5-6	NA	TRBJ1-1	NA	12	TGTGCCAGCAGCTTGTTAGAGACTGAAGCTTTCTTT	CASSLLETEAFF
TRBV4-1	TRBD2	TRBJ2-3	once	15	TGCGCCAGCAGCCAGGCCAGCGGGGAAACAGATACGCAGTATTTT	CASSQASGETDTQYF
TRBV2	TRBD1	TRBJ1-1	NA	12	TGTGCCAGCCAGGGGGGCCACACTGAAGCTTTCTTT	CASQGGHTEAFF
TRBV7-6	TRBD1	TRBJ1-6	few	15	TGTGCCAGCAGCTTAGAGGGGGCAGGTAATTCACCCCTCCACTTT	CASSLEGAGNSPLHF
TRBV28	NA	TRBJ2-5	NA	15	TGTGCCAGCAGCCTGGTTGGGGGACTCCAAGAGACCCAGTACTTC	CASSLVGGLQETQYF
TRBV19	TRBD1	TRBJ1-5	NA	15	TGTGCCAGTGGACAGGGGGCTTCATGGAATCAGCCCCAGCATTTT	CASGQGASWNQPQHF
TRBV2	NA	TRBJ2-5	few	12	TGTGCCAGCAGTTCTCCCGCAGGGACCCAGTACTTC	CASSSPAGTQYF
TRBV7-6	TRBD2	TRBJ2-2	NA	15	TGTGCCAGCAGTCGCACTAGCGGAACCACCGGGGAGCTGTTTTTT	CASSRTSGTTGELFF
TRBV7-3	TRBD1	TRBJ1-6	NA	18	TGTGCCAGCAGCCTTGGGACAGGGACAGGGTCCTATAATTCACCCCTCCACTTT	CASSLGTGTGSYNSPLHF
TRBV5-1	NA	TRBJ1-4	NA	15	TGCGCCAGCAGCTTGGTACAGGGTGGGGATGAAAAACTGTTTTTT	CASSLVQGGDEKLFF